The present T cell receptor beta chain was sequenced within a study of memory CD8 T cells in hepatitis C reinfection. Some clones are missing from TCRdb's copy, which holds only in-frame ones; the method was immunoSEQ multiplex PCR. The sample contains about 45,000 clones, more than 75% of which appear only once. Germline V gives CDR1 MGHRA, CDR2 YSYEKL. V was clipped by 5 bases and J by 3 bases; unmatched bases: 11. This CDR3 is built from 16 residues. This clone is a singleton in its sample. Sample time point: peak reinfection, 3 to 8 weeks after reinfection detection. The sorted cells went straight to TCR sequencing with no prior in vitro expansion.

The sequence was collected from a man aged 18 to 35 with hepatitis C virus infection. The sample consisted of naive CD8+ T cells sorted from blood. The chain uses TRBV4-1 and TRBJ2-3; 7 bases are shared with TRBD2. The CDR3 loop reads CASSLQGAGATDTQYF. CDR3 in DNA: TGCGCCAGCAGCTTACAAGGGGCGGGAGCAACAGATACGCAGTATTTT.